These T cell receptor beta chains were read from a single sample in a study of response to subunit inactivated influenza vaccine. Each CDR3 protein is one row after TCRdb ran MiXCR on the RT-PCR reads. The repertoire holds roughly 650,000 distinct CDR3 sequences, about 15% seen once, with roughly 12% in the top ten. The starting material was PBMCs from blood, obtained roughly 13 days after vaccination. The receptors derive from a man between 50 and 59 years old who received an inactivated influenza vaccine. CDR3s include the opening cysteine and the closing phenylalanine or tryptophan. D genes are given only for firm matches. Some rows mark clone size as missing; the rest say once, few, many or name a class of expanded clone.

>-|TRBV11-2|TRBJ2-7|TRBD1
TGTGCCAGCAGCCTCTCCCGAGGACAGGGGACATCCTACGAGCAGTACTTC
CASSLSRGQGTSYEQYF
>-|TRBV12-3/TRBV12-4|TRBJ2-3|-
TGTGCCAGCAGTTTCAACCGGGAGAGCACAGATACGCAGTATTTT
CASSFNRESTDTQYF
>-|TRBV18|TRBJ1-2|-
TGTGCCAGCTCACCCGACAAGAACTATGGCTACACCTTC
CASSPDKNYGYTF
>few|TRBV9|TRBJ2-3|TRBD2
TGTGCCAGCAGCGTTGGCGGGAGTTTTGTCGATACGCAGTATTTT
CASSVGGSFVDTQYF
>few|TRBV28|TRBJ2-7|-
TGTGCCAGCAGTCCCGAGTTGTCCCCATCCTACGAGCAGTACTTC
CASSPELSPSYEQYF
>-|TRBV6-4|TRBJ2-1|TRBD2
TGTGCCAGCAGTGAGGAAGCGGGGGGCAGGAAGTTCTTC
CASSEEAGGRKFF
>many|TRBV7-2|TRBJ2-3|-
TGTGCCAGCAGCTTAGAGGGGGGGCTCCTTAATACGCAGTATTTT
CASSLEGGLLNTQYF
>many|TRBV7-9|TRBJ2-7|TRBD1
TGTGCCAGCAGCACCTGGACAGGAACCTACGAGCAGTACTTC
CASSTWTGTYEQYF
>-|TRBV28|TRBJ1-1|-
TGTGCCAGCAGTTTCTTACAGGAAATAAACACTGAAGCTTTCTTT
CASSFLQEINTEAFF
>-|TRBV12-3/TRBV12-4|TRBJ1-1|-
TGTGCCAGCAGTTCCCACAGGGAGAGGAACACTGAAGCTTTCTTT
CASSSHRERNTEAFF
>many|TRBV29-1|TRBJ2-7|-
TGCAGCGTCGGGGACGTTTTCTCCTACGAGCAGTACTTC
CSVGDVFSYEQYF
>-|TRBV28|TRBJ2-5|-
TGTGCCAGCAACATCGTTCAAGAGACCCAGTACTTC
CASNIVQETQYF
>-|TRBV5-1|TRBJ1-1|TRBD1
TGCGCCAGCAGCTTGAGGACAGGGGGGCTGAACACTGAAGCTTTCTTT
CASSLRTGGLNTEAFF
>-|TRBV20-1|TRBJ2-5|-
TGCAGTGCAACGACAGGTCTTGGGACCCAGTACTTC
CSATTGLGTQYF
>-|TRBV10-3|TRBJ2-1|-
TGTGCCACCGGGACTGGAGGTGAGCAGTTCTTC
CATGTGGEQFF
>few|TRBV4-1|TRBJ2-3|TRBD2
TGCGCCAGCAGCCAAGTCCCCGGGACTAGCGGGGGATTACGCACAGATACGCAGTATTTT
CASSQVPGTSGGLRTDTQYF
>-|TRBV28|TRBJ2-1|-
TGTGCCAGCAGTTCGTATGCCGTGAACCTCTACAATGAGCAGTTCTTC
CASSSYAVNLYNEQFF
>-|TRBV5-6|TRBJ2-2|-
TGTGCCAGCAGCTTGGTGTCTGGGTACGGCGGGGAGCTGTTTTTT
CASSLVSGYGGELFF
>few|TRBV12-3/TRBV12-4|TRBJ2-1|-
TGTGCCAGCAGTTTCTCTAGCGCCGGGGGTGAGCAGTTCTTC
CASSFSSAGGEQFF
>many|TRBV30|TRBJ2-2|TRBD2
TGTGCCTGGAGTGTACGGGGGACTAGCACCGGGGAGCTGTTTTTT
CAWSVRGTSTGELFF
>-|TRBV20-1|TRBJ1-6|-
TGCAGTGCTAGCCCCGCCCCAGGGTCACCCCTCCACTTT
CSASPAPGSPLHF
>-|TRBV12-3/TRBV12-4|TRBJ2-1|-
TGTGCCAGCAGGCCGACGGAGAGCTCCTACAATGAGCAGTTCTTC
CASRPTESSYNEQFF
>few|TRBV18|TRBJ1-3|-
TGTGCCAGCTCACGGGACGGAGCGGACTCTGGAAACACCATATATTTT
CASSRDGADSGNTIYF
>-|TRBV25-1|TRBJ2-7|-
TGTGCCAGCAGTCCAAGACTAGGGGGGTACGAGCAGTACTTC
CASSPRLGGYEQYF
>many|TRBV5-6|TRBJ2-1|TRBD2
TGTGCCAGCAGCTCTCCCAGCGGGAGCTCCTACAATGAGCAGTTCTTC
CASSSPSGSSYNEQFF